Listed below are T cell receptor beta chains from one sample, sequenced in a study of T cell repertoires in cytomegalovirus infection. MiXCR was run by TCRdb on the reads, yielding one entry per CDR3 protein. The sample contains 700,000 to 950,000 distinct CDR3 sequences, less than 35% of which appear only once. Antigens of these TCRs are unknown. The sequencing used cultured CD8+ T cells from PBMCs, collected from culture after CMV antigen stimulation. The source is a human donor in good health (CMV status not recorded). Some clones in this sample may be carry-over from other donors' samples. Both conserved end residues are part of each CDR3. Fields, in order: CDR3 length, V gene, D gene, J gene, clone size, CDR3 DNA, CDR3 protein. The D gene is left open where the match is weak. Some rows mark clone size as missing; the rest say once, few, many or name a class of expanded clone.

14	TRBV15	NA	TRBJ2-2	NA	TGTGCCACCAGCAGAGATCGCAACGCCGGGGAGCTGTTTTTT	CATSRDRNAGELFF
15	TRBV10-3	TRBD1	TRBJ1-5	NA	TGTGCCATCAGTGCACAGGGGGCGAAAGTTCAGCCCCAGCATTTT	CAISAQGAKVQPQHF
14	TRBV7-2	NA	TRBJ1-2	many	TGTGCCAGCAGCTTAGCGAGGACGAACTATGGCTACACCTTC	CASSLARTNYGYTF
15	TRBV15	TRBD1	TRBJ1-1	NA	TGTGCCACCAGCAGAAGGGGACAGGGGGCTCTTGAAGCTTTCTTT	CATSRRGQGALEAFF
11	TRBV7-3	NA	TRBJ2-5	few	TGTGCCAGCAGCCAAGGGCAGACCCAGTACTTC	CASSQGQTQYF
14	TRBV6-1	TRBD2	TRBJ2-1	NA	TGTGCCAGCAAGGGACTAGCGGACTACAATGAGCAGTTCTTC	CASKGLADYNEQFF
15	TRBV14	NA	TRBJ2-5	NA	TGTGCCAGCAGCCAAGGGGCTAGGAGGGGAGAGACCCAGTACTTC	CASSQGARRGETQYF
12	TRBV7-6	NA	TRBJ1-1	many	TGTGCCAGCAGCTTATTGGAGGGTGAAGCTTTCTTT	CASSLLEGEAFF
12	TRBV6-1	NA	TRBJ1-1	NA	TGTGCCAGCAGTGAATACAGGATTGAAGCTTTCTTT	CASSEYRIEAFF
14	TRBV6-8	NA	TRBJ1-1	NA	TGTGCCAGCAGGGGCCGAGACCAGCCGTTTGAAGCTTTCTTT	CASRGRDQPFEAFF